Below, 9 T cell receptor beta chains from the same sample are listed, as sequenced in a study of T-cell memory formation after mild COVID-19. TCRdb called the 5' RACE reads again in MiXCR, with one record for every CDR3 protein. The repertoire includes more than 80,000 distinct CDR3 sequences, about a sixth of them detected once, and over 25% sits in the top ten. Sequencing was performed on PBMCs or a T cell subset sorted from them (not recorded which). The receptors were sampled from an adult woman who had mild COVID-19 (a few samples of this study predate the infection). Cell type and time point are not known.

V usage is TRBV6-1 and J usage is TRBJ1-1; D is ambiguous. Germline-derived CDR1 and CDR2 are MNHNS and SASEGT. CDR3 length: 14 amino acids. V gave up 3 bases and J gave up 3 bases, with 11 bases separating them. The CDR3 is CASSDSEEDTEAFF. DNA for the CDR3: TGTGCCAGCAGTGATAGCGAGGAGGACACTGAAGCTTTCTTT.

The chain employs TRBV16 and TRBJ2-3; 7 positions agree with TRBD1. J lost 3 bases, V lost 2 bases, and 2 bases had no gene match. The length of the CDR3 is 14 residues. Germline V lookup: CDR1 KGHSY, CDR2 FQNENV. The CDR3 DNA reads TGTGCCAGCAGCCAAAACAGGGGAACAGATACGCAGTATTTT. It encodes CASSQNRGTDTQYF.

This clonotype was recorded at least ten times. Here the CDR3 DNA reads TGCAGTGCACAAGACAGGAGGGAGACCCAGTACTTC. This sequence encodes CSAQDRRETQYF. The V call is TRBV20-1, the J call TRBJ2-5, with D perhaps TRBD1 (6 bases). V was shortened by 6 bases and J by 5 bases, with 13 bases between the two germline ends. The CDR3 covers 12 residues. Per the germline V gene, CDR1 is DFQATT and CDR2 is SNEGSKA (reference sequence).

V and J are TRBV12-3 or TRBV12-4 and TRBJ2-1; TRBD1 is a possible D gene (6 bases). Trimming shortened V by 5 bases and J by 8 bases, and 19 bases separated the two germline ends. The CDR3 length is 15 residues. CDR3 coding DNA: TGTGCCAGCAGTCCCCAAATCGGACAGTCGGATGAGCAGTTCTTC. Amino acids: CASSPQIGQSDEQFF.

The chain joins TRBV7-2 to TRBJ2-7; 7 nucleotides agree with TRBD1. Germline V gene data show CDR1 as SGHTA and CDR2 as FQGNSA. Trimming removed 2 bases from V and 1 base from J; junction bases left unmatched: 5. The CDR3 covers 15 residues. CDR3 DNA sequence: TGTGCCAGCAGCTTAAGGGCAGGGGGATCCTACGAGCAGTACTTC. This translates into CASSLRAGGSYEQYF.

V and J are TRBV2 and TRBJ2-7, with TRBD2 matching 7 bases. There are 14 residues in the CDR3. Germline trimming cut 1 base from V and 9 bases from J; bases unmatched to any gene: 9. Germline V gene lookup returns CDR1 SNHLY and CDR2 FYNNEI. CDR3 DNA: TGTGCCAGCAGTGAAGGCCCGAGCGGGGCTGCGCAGTACTTC. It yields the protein CASSEGPSGAAQYF.

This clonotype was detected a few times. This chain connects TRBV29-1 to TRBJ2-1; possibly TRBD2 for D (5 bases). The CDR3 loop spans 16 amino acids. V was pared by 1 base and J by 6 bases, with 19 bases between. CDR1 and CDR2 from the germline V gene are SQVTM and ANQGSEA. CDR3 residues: CSVEVQTSREINEQFF. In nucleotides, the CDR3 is TGCAGCGTTGAAGTTCAAACTAGTCGGGAAATCAATGAGCAGTTCTTC.

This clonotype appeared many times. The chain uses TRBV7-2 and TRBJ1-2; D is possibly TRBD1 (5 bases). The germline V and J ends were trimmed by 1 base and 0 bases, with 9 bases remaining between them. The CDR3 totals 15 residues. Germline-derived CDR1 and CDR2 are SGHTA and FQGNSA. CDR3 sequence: CASSLEGEANYGYTF. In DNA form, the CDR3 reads TGTGCCAGCAGCTTAGAAGGGGAAGCTAACTATGGCTACACCTTC.

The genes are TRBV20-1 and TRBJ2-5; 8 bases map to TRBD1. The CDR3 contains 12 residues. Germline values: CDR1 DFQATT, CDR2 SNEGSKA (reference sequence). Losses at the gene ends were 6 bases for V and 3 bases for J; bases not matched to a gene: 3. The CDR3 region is CSAMDREETQYF. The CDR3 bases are TGCAGTGCCATGGACAGGGAAGAGACCCAGTACTTC.